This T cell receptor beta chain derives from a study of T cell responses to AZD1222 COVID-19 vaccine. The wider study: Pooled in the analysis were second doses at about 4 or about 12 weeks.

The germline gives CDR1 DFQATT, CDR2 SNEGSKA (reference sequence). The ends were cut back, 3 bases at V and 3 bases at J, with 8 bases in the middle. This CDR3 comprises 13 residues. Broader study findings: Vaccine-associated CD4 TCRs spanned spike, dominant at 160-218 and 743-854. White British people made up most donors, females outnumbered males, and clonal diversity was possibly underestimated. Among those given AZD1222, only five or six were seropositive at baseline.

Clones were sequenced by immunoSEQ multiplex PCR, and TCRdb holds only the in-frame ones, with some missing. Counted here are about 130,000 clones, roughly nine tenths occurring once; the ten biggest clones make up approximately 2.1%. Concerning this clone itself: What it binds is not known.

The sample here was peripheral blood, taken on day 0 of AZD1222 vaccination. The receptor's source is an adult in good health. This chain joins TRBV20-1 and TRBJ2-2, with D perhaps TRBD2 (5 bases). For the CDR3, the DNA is TGCAGTGCTAGTGGGGAGTACACCGGGGAGCTGTTTTTT. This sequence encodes CSASGEYTGELFF.